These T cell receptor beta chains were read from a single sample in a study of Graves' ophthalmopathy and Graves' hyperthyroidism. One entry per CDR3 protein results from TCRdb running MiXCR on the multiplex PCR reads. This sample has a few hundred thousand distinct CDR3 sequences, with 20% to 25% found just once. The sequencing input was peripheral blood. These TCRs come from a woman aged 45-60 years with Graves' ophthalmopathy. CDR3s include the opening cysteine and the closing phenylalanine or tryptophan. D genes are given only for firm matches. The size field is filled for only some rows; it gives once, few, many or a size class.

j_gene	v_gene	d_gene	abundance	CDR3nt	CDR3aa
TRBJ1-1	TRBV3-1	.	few	TGTGCCAGCAGCAAAAGGGTAGGAGGGTTGGAAGCTTTCTTT	CASSKRVGGLEAFF
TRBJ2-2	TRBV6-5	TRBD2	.	TGTGCCAGCAGTTACTCTCTAGCGGGGCCGTACACCGGGGAGCTGTTTTTT	CASSYSLAGPYTGELFF
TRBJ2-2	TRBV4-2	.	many	TGTGCCAGCAGCCAAGAATCGGGGGCGAACACCGGGGAGCTGTTTTTT	CASSQESGANTGELFF
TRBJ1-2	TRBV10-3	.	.	TGTGCCATCAGTGAGTCGGACCGGAGAGCAATTAACTATGGCTACAGCTTC	CAISESDRRAINYGYSF
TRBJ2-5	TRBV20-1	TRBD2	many	TGCAGTGCTAGAGCCCTGACTAGCAGGCGCGAGACCCAGTACTTC	CSARALTSRRETQYF
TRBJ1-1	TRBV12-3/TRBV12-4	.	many	TGTGCCAGCAGTTTTCAGGGGAGGGGTGAAGCTTTCTTT	CASSFQGRGEAFF
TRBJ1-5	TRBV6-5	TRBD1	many	TGTGCCAGCAGCCGGGACAGGGGTCAGCCCCAGCATTTT	CASSRDRGQPQHF
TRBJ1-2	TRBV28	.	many	TGTGCCAGCAGTTCTACTGGTGGGGTGGACTATGGCTACACCTTC	CASSSTGGVDYGYTF
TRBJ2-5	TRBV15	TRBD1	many	TGTGCCACCAGCAGAGGGGGACAGGGGCAAGAGACCCAGTACTTC	CATSRGGQGQETQYF
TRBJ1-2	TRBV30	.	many	TGTGCCTGGAGTGGAGAATTGGATTCGGCTAACTATGGCTACACCTTC	CAWSGELDSANYGYTF
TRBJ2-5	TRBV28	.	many	TGTGCCAGCAGTTTGTCGGGGTGGCTAGAGACCCAGTACTTC	CASSLSGWLETQYF
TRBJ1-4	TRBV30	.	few	TGTGCCTGGAGTGTACCAGCAGCACTCGGGGAAAAACTGTTTTTT	CAWSVPAALGEKLFF
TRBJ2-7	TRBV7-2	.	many	TGTGCCAGCAGCCGTCTACCACTGGCCCACGAGCAGTACTTC	CASSRLPLAHEQYF
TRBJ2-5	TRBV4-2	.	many	TGTGCCAGCAACCGAGGAAATGCCGGGAATCAAGAGACCCAGTACTTC	CASNRGNAGNQETQYF
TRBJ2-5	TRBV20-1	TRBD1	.	TGCAGTGCTAGGGCAGGGGGCGCGGTAGAGACCCAGTACTTC	CSARAGGAVETQYF
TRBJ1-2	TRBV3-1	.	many	TGTGCCAGCAGCCAAGAACGGGTTTCGGGCTACACCTTC	CASSQERVSGYTF
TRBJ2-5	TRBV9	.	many	TGTGCCAGCAGCGTTACACTACAGGGCTATGAGACCCAGTACTTC	CASSVTLQGYETQYF
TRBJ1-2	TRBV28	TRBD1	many	TGTGCCACCACGGACAGGCGCCGGGGCTACACCTTC	CATTDRRRGYTF
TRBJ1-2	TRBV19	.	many	TGTGCCAGTAGTATGGATAAACGGAACTATGGCTACACCTTC	CASSMDKRNYGYTF
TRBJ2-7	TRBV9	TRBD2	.	TGTGCCAGCAGCGCAGGGGGACTAGCGGGAATCTACGAGCAGTACTTC	CASSAGGLAGIYEQYF
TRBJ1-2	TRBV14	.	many	TGTGCCAGCAGACAGGGCGGGTTTGGCTATGGCTACACCTTC	CASRQGGFGYGYTF
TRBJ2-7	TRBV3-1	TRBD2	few	TGTGCCAGCAGCATAACTAGCGGGCCGCCCTACGAGCAGTACTTC	CASSITSGPPYEQYF
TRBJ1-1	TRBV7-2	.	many	TGTGCCAGCAGCTTATTAGGTCGTACGACTCGGGCTGAAGCTTTCTTT	CASSLLGRTTRAEAFF
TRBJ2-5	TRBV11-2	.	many	TGTGCCAGCAGCTTAGATGAGGGGTACCGGGAGACCCAGTACTTC	CASSLDEGYRETQYF
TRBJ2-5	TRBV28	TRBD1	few	TGTGCCAGCAGTATTGGGACAGGGGGAGAGACCCAGTACTTC	CASSIGTGGETQYF
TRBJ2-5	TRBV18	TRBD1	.	TGTGCCAGCTCCGACAGGGGGCAGGAAGAGACCCAGTACTTC	CASSDRGQEETQYF
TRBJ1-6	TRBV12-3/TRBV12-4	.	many	TGTGCCAGCAGTTTGGGGGCGGACCATAATTCACCCCTCCACTTT	CASSLGADHNSPLHF
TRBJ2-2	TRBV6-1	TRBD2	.	TGTGGCAGCAGGCCGGGACTAGCTGGCACCGGGGAGCTGTTTTTT	CGSRPGLAGTGELFF
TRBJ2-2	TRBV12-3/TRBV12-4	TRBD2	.	TGTGCCAGCAGATTGGGGACTACGGCCACCGGGGAGCTGTTTTTT	CASRLGTTATGELFF
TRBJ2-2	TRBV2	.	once	TGTGCCAGCAGTGAAGGGCAGGGGATCACCGGGGAGCTGTTTTTT	CASSEGQGITGELFF
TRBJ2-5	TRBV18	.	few	TGTGCCAGCTCACAGGCATCCAGCGACCAAGAGACCCAGTACTTC	CASSQASSDQETQYF
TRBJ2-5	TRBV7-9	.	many	TGTGCCAGCAGCTTAACCATGGCTAGACAAGAGACCCAGTACTTC	CASSLTMARQETQYF
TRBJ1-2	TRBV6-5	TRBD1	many	TGTGCCAGCAGTTTACAGGGGAGTTATGGCTACACCTTC	CASSLQGSYGYTF
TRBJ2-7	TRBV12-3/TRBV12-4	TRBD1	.	TGTGCCAACAGTCTGCGACAGGGGCCCTACGAGCAGTACTTC	CANSLRQGPYEQYF
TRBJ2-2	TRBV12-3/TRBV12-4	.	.	TGTGCCAGCATAAGGGAGGTCGGCACCGGGGAGCTGTTTTTT	CASIREVGTGELFF
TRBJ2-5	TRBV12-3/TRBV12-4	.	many	TGTGCCAGCACCTCAGGGGACTACTCGCAAGAGACCCAGTACTTC	CASTSGDYSQETQYF
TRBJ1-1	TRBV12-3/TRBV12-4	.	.	TGTGCCAGCACCACAGCTCGGGCGAACACTGAAGCTTTCTTT	CASTTARANTEAFF
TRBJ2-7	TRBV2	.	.	TGTGCCAGCCAGATTACTAGATACGAGCAGTACTTC	CASQITRYEQYF